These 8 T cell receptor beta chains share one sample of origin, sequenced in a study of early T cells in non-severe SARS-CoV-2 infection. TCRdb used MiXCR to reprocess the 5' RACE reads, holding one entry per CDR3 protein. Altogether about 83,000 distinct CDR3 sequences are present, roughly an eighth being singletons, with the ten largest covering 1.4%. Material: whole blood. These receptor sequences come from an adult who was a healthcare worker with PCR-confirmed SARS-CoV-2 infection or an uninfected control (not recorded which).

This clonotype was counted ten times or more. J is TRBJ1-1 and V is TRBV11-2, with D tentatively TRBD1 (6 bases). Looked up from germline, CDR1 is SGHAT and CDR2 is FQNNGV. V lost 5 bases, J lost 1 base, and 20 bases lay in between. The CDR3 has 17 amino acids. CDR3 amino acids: CASSLRGGQSKNTEAFF. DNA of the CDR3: TGTGCCAGCAGCCTGAGGGGTGGACAGAGCAAGAACACTGAAGCTTTCTTT.

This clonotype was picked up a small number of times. The CDR3 is CASSLGKQDSPLHF. The DNA for the CDR3 is TGTGCCAGCAGCTTAGGCAAACAGGATTCACCCCTCCACTTT. The rearrangement uses TRBV7-6 and TRBJ1-6; tentatively, D is TRBD1 (5 bases). Germline CDR1 SGHVS, CDR2 FNYEAQ. CDR3 length equals 14 residues. V was pared by 1 base and J by 8 bases, with 9 bases between.

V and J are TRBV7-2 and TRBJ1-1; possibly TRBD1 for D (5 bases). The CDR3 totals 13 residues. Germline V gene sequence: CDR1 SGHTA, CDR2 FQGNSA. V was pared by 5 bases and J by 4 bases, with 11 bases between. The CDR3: CASSRQGSTEAFF. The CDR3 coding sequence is TGTGCCAGCAGCCGTCAGGGATCCACTGAAGCTTTCTTT.

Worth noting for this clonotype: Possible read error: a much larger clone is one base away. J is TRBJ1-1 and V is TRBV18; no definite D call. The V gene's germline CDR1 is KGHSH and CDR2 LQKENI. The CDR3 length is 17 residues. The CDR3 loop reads CASSPQSARLRNTEAYF. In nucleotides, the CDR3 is TGTGCCAGCTCACCACAGTCTGCGAGGCTTCGGAACACTGAAGCTTACTTT.

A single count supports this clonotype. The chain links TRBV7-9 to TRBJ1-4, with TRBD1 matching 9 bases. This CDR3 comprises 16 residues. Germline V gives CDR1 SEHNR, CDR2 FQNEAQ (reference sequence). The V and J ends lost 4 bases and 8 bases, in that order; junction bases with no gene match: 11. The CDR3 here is CASSYRPGQGREKLFF. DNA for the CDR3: TGTGCCAGCAGCTACCGACCGGGACAGGGAAGGGAAAAACTGTTTTTT.

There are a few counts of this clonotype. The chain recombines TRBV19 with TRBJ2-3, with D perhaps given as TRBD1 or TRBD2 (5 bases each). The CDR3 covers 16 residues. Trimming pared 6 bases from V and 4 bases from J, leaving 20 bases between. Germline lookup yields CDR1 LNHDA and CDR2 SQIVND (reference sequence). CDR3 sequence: CASSVNTGKGSDTQYF. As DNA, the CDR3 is TGTGCCAGTAGCGTCAACACCGGGAAGGGGTCAGATACGCAGTATTTT.

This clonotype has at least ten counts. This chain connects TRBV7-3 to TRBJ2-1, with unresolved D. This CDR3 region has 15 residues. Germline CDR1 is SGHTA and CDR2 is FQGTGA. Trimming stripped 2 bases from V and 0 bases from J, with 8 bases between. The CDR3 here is CASSLALSSYNEQFF. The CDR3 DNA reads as TGTGCCAGCAGCTTAGCACTGAGCTCCTACAATGAGCAGTTCTTC.

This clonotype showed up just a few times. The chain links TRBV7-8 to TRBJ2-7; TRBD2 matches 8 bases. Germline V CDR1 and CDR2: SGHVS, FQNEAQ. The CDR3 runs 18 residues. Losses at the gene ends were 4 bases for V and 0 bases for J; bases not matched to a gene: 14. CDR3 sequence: CASSSTRWGLGNSYEQYF. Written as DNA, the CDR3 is TGTGCCAGCAGCTCAACAAGATGGGGACTAGGAAACTCCTACGAGCAGTACTTC.